This T cell receptor beta chain was captured by sequencing in a study of shared clonotypes between healthy human individuals. The CDR3 sequence is 14 residues long. CDR1 is LNHNV, CDR2 YYDKDF, per germline (reference sequence). V dropped 3 bases and J dropped 1 base, with 9 bases sitting between them. Method: immunoSEQ multiplex PCR; TCRdb's copy keeps in-frame clones and lacks some. The table lists hundreds of thousands of clones, just under 97% of them singletons. Terminally differentiated effector memory CD45RA+ cells were excluded from the naive CD8 cells, which were CD45RO-negative and positively selected for CCR7. Of note for this clone: Its antigen is unidentified.

Study observations and caveats: Estimated clonotype richness was generally higher in naive than memory subsets.

The sequence was collected from a woman in her 30s in good health. Sample: naive CD8+ T cells sorted from blood. The V gene is TRBV15, the J gene TRBJ1-1; the D is unclear. The CDR3: CATSSVTENTEAFF. Here the CDR3 DNA reads TGTGCCACCAGCAGTGTAACAGAGAACACTGAAGCTTTCTTT.